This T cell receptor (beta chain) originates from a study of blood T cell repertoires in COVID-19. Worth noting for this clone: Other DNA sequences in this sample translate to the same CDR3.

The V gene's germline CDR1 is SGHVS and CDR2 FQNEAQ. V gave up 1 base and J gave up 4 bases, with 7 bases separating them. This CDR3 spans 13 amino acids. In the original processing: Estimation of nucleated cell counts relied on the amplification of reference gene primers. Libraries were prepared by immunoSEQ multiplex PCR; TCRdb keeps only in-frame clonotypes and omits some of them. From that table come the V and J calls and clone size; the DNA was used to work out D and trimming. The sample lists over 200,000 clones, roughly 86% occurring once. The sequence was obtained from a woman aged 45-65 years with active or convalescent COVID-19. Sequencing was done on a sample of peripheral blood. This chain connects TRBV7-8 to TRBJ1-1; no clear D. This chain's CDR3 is CASSLGGGTEAFF. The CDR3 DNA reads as TGTGCCAGCAGCTTAGGGGGAGGCACTGAAGCTTTCTTT.